These 23 T cell receptor beta chains were all obtained from the same sample, sequenced in a study of cytomegalovirus exposure and HLA in healthy donors. In the PCR, 60 Vbeta and 13 Jbeta primers were used. Clones were sequenced by immunoSEQ multiplex PCR, and TCRdb holds only the in-frame ones, with some missing. The data show about 180,000 clones, with 65% to 85% seen just once and around 1.4% held by the top ten. The sequenced material came from PBMCs. These TCRs come from a girl between 10 and 17 years old in good health and CMV-seropositive.

For this clone: Mismatch with germline at one junction end may stem from a read error. The chain employs TRBV5-1 and TRBJ1-4; a weak D match, TRBD1 (5 bases). The CDR3 sequence is 15 residues long. CDR1 and CDR2 from the germline V gene are SGHRS and YFSETQ. CDR3 sequence: CASSFGTATSEKLFF. The CDR3 nucleotides are TGCGCCAGCAGCTTTGGGACTGCAACTAGTGAAAAACTGTTTTTT.

This clone has a single count. The rearrangement uses TRBV7-2 and TRBJ1-4; D gene ambiguous. The germline V gene encodes CDR1 SGHTA and CDR2 FQGNSA. The CDR3 has 15 amino acids. Trimming cost V 1 base and J 0 bases, with 6 bases left between them. CDR3: CASSLVVATNEKLFF. The CDR3 nucleotides are TGTGCCAGCAGCTTAGTGGTAGCAACTAATGAAAAACTGTTTTTT.

This clone was recorded only once. The chain recombines TRBV28 with TRBJ1-2; D is undetermined. This CDR3 region has 14 residues. V lost 3 bases and J lost 2, with 10 bases in between. Germline V CDR1 and CDR2: MDHEN, SYDVKM. CDR3 amino acids: CASSFPGVNYGYTF. CDR3 sequence (DNA): TGTGCCAGCAGTTTCCCGGGAGTAAACTATGGCTACACCTTC.

The rearrangement links TRBV6-5 to TRBJ1-5; unclear D gene. This CDR3 has 14 amino acids. The germline CDR1 and CDR2 sequences are MNHEY and SVGAGI. Trimming left V 5 bases short and J 0 bases short, with 8 bases between. The CDR3 region has the DNA TGTGCCAGCAGTCCGAGGGATAGCAATCAGCCCCAGCATTTT. Residues: CASSPRDSNQPQHF.

The chain links TRBV10-3 to TRBJ2-1, with 12 positions matching TRBD1. Germline trimming cut 2 bases from V and 1 base from J; bases unmatched to any gene: 6. Germline-derived CDR1 and CDR2 are ENHRY and SYGVKD. CDR3 size: 18 residues. DNA of the CDR3: TGTGCCATCAGTGAGAACCCGGGACAGGGGGCTTCCTACAATGAGCAGTTCTTC. Its translation is CAISENPGQGASYNEQFF.

Here the CDR3 reads CASSLNRYTEAFF. CDR3 nucleotide sequence: TGTGCCAGCAGCTTAAATCGGTACACTGAAGCTTTCTTT. The V and J genes are TRBV11-2 and TRBJ1-1; D not certain. Germline CDR1 and CDR2: SGHAT and FQNNGV. The length of the CDR3 is 13 residues. V lost 2 bases and J 3 bases, leaving 7 bases between the germline ends.

Here the CDR3 reads CASRRVEEGDEQFF. CDR3 in DNA: TGCGCCAGCAGAAGGGTTGAAGAGGGGGATGAGCAGTTCTTC. The chain couples TRBV4-1 to TRBJ2-1; a weak D match, TRBD1 (6 bases). Germline V lookup: CDR1 MGHRA, CDR2 YSYEKL. Trimming shortened V by 6 bases and J by 8 bases, and 17 bases separated the two germline ends. The CDR3 consists of 14 residues.

This clone was recorded once. The junction and the germline gene differ at one end; a read error may be behind it. V gene TRBV18 combines with J gene TRBJ1-1; TRBD1 matches 10 bases. Per germline, CDR1 KGHSH and CDR2 LQKENI. This CDR3 is built from 16 residues. The DNA for the CDR3 is TGTGCCAGCTCGCCACCGAGAGGACAGGGGGACACTGAAGCTTTCTTT. This encodes CASSPPRGQGDTEAFF.

As for this clone: Since the CDR3 does not end with the conserved phenylalanine or tryptophan, this likely comes from a read error. The DNA is left out, because the CDR3 cannot be placed on it with certainty; the CDR3 is given as TCRdb lists it. The J gene is TRBJ2-7, the V gene TRBV30; the table's D call TRBD2 went unverified against the DNA. CDR1 and CDR2 from the germline V gene are GTSNPN and SVGIG (reference sequence). The CDR3 is 11 amino acids in total, end residues counted. CDR3: CAWSAGSAGHI.

This CDR3 is CSESKGYTF. In nucleotides, the CDR3 is TGCAGCGAGAGCAAGGGCTACACCTTC. J is TRBJ1-2 and V is TRBV29-1; no firm D call. With 7 bases removed from V and 8 bases from J, the gap between germline ends came to 8 bases. The CDR3 extends over 9 amino acids. Per germline, CDR1 SQVTM and CDR2 ANQGSEA.

Here the CDR3 DNA reads TGTGCCAGCAGCGTAGGGCTCAGGGGCTACGAGCAGTACTTC. Protein product: CASSVGLRGYEQYF. V gene TRBV9 combines with J gene TRBJ2-7; tentative D call: TRBD1 (6 bases). V was pared by 0 bases and J by 3 bases, with 10 bases between. Germline V gives CDR1 SGDLS, CDR2 YYNGEE. The CDR3 is made up of 14 amino acids.

The V and J genes are TRBV4-2 and TRBJ2-1; 8 nucleotides match TRBD2. This CDR3 region has 15 residues. The J segment lost 10 bases and the V segment lost 0 bases, leaving 8 bases of the junction unmatched. Germline V gene sequence: CDR1 LGHNA, CDR2 YNFKEQ. CDR3 protein: CASSQDLAGYREQFF. The CDR3 DNA is TGTGCCAGCAGCCAAGATCTAGCGGGTTACAGGGAGCAGTTCTTC.

This chain links TRBV11-2 with TRBJ1-2; D gene uncertain. Trimming stripped 1 base from V and 7 bases from J, with 7 bases between. The CDR3 length is 12 residues. Germline-derived CDR1 and CDR2 are SGHAT and FQNNGV. This chain's CDR3 is CASSLGESGYTF. CDR3 nucleotides: TGTGCCAGCAGCTTAGGGGAGTCTGGCTACACCTTC.

Remarks on this clone: Compared with germline, one end of the junction differs, possibly owing to a read error. This chain joins TRBV7-9 and TRBJ1-1; D is undetermined. The length of the CDR3 is 15 residues. Germline V gene data show CDR1 as SEHNR and CDR2 as FQNEAQ (reference sequence). The CDR3 sequence: CASSLVRMMNTGAFF. The CDR3 region has the DNA TGTGCCAGCAGCTTAGTGAGGATGATGAACACTGGAGCTTTCTTT.

Here the CDR3 DNA reads TGTGCCACCCGGAGGGGCCCCCCCACAGGAATTCAGTACTTC. Translation gives CATRRGPPTGIQYF. The chain joins TRBV6-4 to TRBJ2-4, with a possible D match to TRBD2 (6 bases). From germline, CDR1 is MRHNA and CDR2 SNTAGT. V shed 10 bases and J shed 10 bases, with 23 bases lying between them. The CDR3 loop spans 14 amino acids.

The chain combines TRBV6-1 with TRBJ1-1; 9 nucleotides match TRBD1. V was clipped by 9 bases and J by 10 bases; unmatched bases: 3. There are 10 residues in the CDR3. Per the germline V gene, CDR1 is MNHNS and CDR2 is SASEGT. This chain's CDR3 is CASTDRGAFF. The CDR3 bases are TGTGCCAGTACGGACAGGGGAGCTTTCTTT.

In the case of this clone: This sample includes further DNA sequences coding for the same CDR3. V usage is TRBV9 and J usage is TRBJ2-7; 8 nucleotides match TRBD1. Losses at the gene ends were 3 bases for V and 5 bases for J; bases not matched to a gene: 7. Germline-derived CDR1 and CDR2 are SGDLS and YYNGEE. CDR3 length: 14 amino acids. CDR3 in DNA: TGTGCCAGCAGCGCTTTCGGACAGGGTGACGAGCAGTACTTC. This translates into CASSAFGQGDEQYF.

This clone occurred once. The chain is built from TRBV10-2 and TRBJ1-1; D not certain. Germline V lookup: CDR1 WSHSY, CDR2 SAAADI. The CDR3 is 14 amino acids. The V and J ends lost 3 bases and 0 bases respectively, with 8 bases between them. CDR3 nucleotides: TGCGCCAGCAGTGAAACGGTTATGAACACTGAAGCTTTCTTT. This translates into CASSETVMNTEAFF.

The genes are TRBV5-4 and TRBJ2-3, with D hard to call. The CDR3 covers 13 residues. The ends were cut back, 0 bases at V and 5 bases at J, with 7 bases in the middle. The germline gives CDR1 SGHNT, CDR2 YYREEE (reference sequence). CDR3 nucleotide sequence: TGTGCCAGCAGCTTGGAATCCCAAGATACGCAGTATTTT. Its translation: CASSLESQDTQYF.

The V and J genes are TRBV5-1 and TRBJ2-5; tentatively, D is TRBD2 (6 bases). Germline V gene data show CDR1 as SGHRS and CDR2 as YFSETQ. V dropped 4 bases and J dropped 2 bases, with 9 bases sitting between them. CDR3 length: 13 amino acids. The CDR3 spells CASSGGLQETQYF. DNA for the CDR3: TGCGCCAGCAGCGGGGGACTTCAAGAGACCCAGTACTTC. Full variable domain (outside the CDR3, taken from reference TRBV5-1 and TRBJ2-5): KAGVTQTPRYLIKTRGQQVTLSCSPISGHRSVSWYQQTPGQGLQFLFEYFSETQRNKGNFPGRFSGRQFSNSRSEMNVSTLELGDSALYLCASSGGLQETQYFGPGTRLLVL.

The rearrangement links TRBV5-4 to TRBJ2-2; possible D gene TRBD1, 5 bases. There are 14 residues in the CDR3. Germline CDR1 SGHNT, CDR2 YYREEE (reference sequence). Trimming stripped 0 bases from V and 6 bases from J, with 9 bases between. The CDR3 loop is CASSLEWGPGELFF. CDR3 nucleotide sequence: TGTGCCAGCAGCTTGGAGTGGGGCCCCGGGGAGCTGTTTTTT.

The V gene is TRBV15, the J gene TRBJ2-1, with a tentative D call TRBD2 (6 bases). Germline V gene data show CDR1 as LNHNV and CDR2 as YYDKDF (reference sequence). The germline V and J ends were trimmed by 0 bases and 9 bases, with 15 bases remaining between them. CDR3 length: 15 residues. CDR3 residues: CATSRDHWLGGEQFF. CDR3 bases: TGTGCCACCAGCAGAGATCACTGGCTGGGGGGTGAGCAGTTCTTC.

A word on this clone: A read error may account for a junction end that differs from germline. CDR3 bases: TGTGCCAGCAGCTTGGGTGGGGACAGGGAAAACTTC. This translates into CASSLGGDRENF. The J gene is TRBJ2-7, the V gene TRBV5-6, with TRBD1 identical over 9 bases. Germline CDR1 and CDR2: SGHDT and YYEEEE. The CDR3 length is 12 residues. Full variable domain (missing parts from reference TRBV5-6 and TRBJ2-7): DAGVTQSPTHLIKTRGQQVTLRCSPKSGHDTVSWYQQALGQGPQFIFQYYEEEERQRGNFPDRFSGHQFPNYSSELNVNALLLGDSALYLCASSLGGDRENFGPGTRLTVT.